This passage covers 19 T cell receptor beta chains from one sample sequenced in a study of cytomegalovirus exposure and HLA in healthy donors. PCR employed 60 Vbeta and 13 Jbeta primers. The protocol was immunoSEQ multiplex PCR, while the TCRdb copy is restricted to in-frame clones and leaves out a portion. This sample's table reports 120,000 to 150,000 clones. Material: PBMCs. The receptors stem from a woman aged 50 to 60 in good health and CMV-seronegative.

Turning to this clone: The sample contains more than one DNA sequence encoding this CDR3. This CDR3 reads CAWSVRSNQPQHF. The CDR3 coding sequence is TGTGCCTGGAGTGTCCGTAGCAATCAGCCCCAGCATTTT. The chain carries TRBV30 and TRBJ1-5; D not resolved. The ends were cut back, 0 bases at V and 0 bases at J, with 3 bases in the middle. Per the germline V gene, CDR1 is GTSNPN and CDR2 is SVGIG (reference sequence). This CDR3 has 13 residues.

The gene calls are TRBV2 and TRBJ1-2; no firm D call. This CDR3 comprises 12 residues. V lost 6 bases to trimming and J lost 7 bases, with 12 bases between them. Germline assignment: CDR1 SNHLY and CDR2 FYNNEI. The CDR3 here is CASRPERGGYTF. The CDR3 DNA follows: TGTGCCAGCAGACCCGAGCGGGGTGGCTACACCTTC.

CDR3 sequence reads: CASSPWGAGNTIYF. In DNA, the CDR3 is TGTGCCAGCAGCCCCTGGGGAGCCGGAAACACCATATATTTT. The chain recombines TRBV5-6 with TRBJ1-3; D gene uncertain. Trimming removed 4 bases at V and 4 bases at J, with 12 bases between. Germline loops: CDR1 SGHDT, CDR2 YYEEEE. The CDR3 totals 14 residues.

This chain joins TRBV28 and TRBJ1-2, with 7 bases matching TRBD1. V shed 3 bases, J shed 1 base, and the junction held 11 bases outside the gene matches. CDR1 and CDR2 from the germline V gene are MDHEN and SYDVKM. The CDR3 runs to 17 residues. Here the CDR3 reads CASSFLDRTRVNYGYTF. In DNA, the CDR3 is TGTGCCAGCAGTTTCCTGGACAGGACGAGGGTTAACTATGGCTACACCTTC.

The rearrangement links TRBV14 to TRBJ2-7, with D possibly being TRBD2 (5 bases). Germline values: CDR1 SGHDN, CDR2 FVKESK. V lost 4 bases and J 5 bases, leaving 15 bases between the germline ends. The CDR3 is made up of 14 amino acids. The CDR3, as DNA: TGTGCCAGCAGCCCCATCGGGGTGTGGAACGAGCAGTACTTC. Translating gives CASSPIGVWNEQYF.

The genes are TRBV30 and TRBJ1-1; no definite D call. V gave up 8 bases and J gave up 4 bases, with 11 bases separating them. Germline-derived CDR1 and CDR2 are GTSNPN and SVGIG (reference sequence). This CDR3 has 11 amino acids. The CDR3 is CAHGRGTEAFF. The CDR3 DNA is TGTGCCCATGGTAGAGGCACTGAAGCTTTCTTT.

V gene TRBV7-3 combines with J gene TRBJ2-3; 7 positions match TRBD2. V lost 0 bases, J lost 1 base, and 4 bases stayed unmatched. This CDR3 spans 16 amino acids. CDR1 is SGHTA and CDR2 is FQGTGA in the germline V gene. The CDR3 DNA follows: TGTGCCAGCAGCTTAACGGGGGGGTATGGCACAGATACGCAGTATTTT. As protein: CASSLTGGYGTDTQYF.

This chain uses TRBV18 with TRBJ2-7; 7 bases line up with TRBD1. The trim removed 1 base at V and 3 bases at J, leaving 3 bases unmatched. The CDR3 loop spans 14 amino acids. Germline CDR1 and CDR2: KGHSH and LQKENI. The CDR3, as DNA: TGTGCCAGCTCACCACTTCCAGGGGGCTACGAGCAGTACTTC. It is translated as CASSPLPGGYEQYF.

The rearrangement links TRBV6-5 to TRBJ1-4, with TRBD1 as a possible D gene (6 bases). In germline, CDR1 is MNHEY, CDR2 SVGAGI. Trimming removed 7 bases from V and 6 bases from J, with 18 bases in between. The length of the CDR3 is 15 residues. The CDR3 DNA follows: TGTGCCAGCATTAGTTTTATGGGGGCCCATGAAAAACTGTTTTTT. This translates into CASISFMGAHEKLFF.

The chain has TRBV4-1 and TRBJ1-2; TRBD1 matches 8 bases. The V segment lost 2 bases and the J segment 7 bases; nucleotides outside the gene matches: 12. CDR1 is MGHRA, CDR2 YSYEKL, per germline. CDR3 length equals 16 residues. CDR3 coding DNA: TGCGCCAGCAGCCAATATACGGCCAGGGGGCTTGCTGGCTACACCTTC. This encodes CASSQYTARGLAGYTF.

CDR3 DNA: TGTGCCAGCAGTTCGTCGGGGGGCTGGAGCACAGATACGCAGTATTTT. It specifies CASSSSGGWSTDTQYF. The chain couples TRBV6-4 to TRBJ2-3; tentatively, D is TRBD2 (7 bases). This CDR3 has 16 residues. CDR1 and CDR2 (germline): MRHNA, SNTAGT. V was pared by 5 bases and J by 0 bases, with 15 bases between.

The chain uses TRBV2 and TRBJ2-5, with TRBD1 matching over 7 bases. Germline V lookup: CDR1 SNHLY, CDR2 FYNNEI. CDR3 length: 14 amino acids. Losses at the gene ends were 8 bases for V and 1 base for J; bases not matched to a gene: 7. This CDR3 is CASRRGQTQETQYF. The CDR3, as DNA: TGTGCCAGCCGACGGGGACAGACCCAAGAGACCCAGTACTTC.

As regards this clone: At one boundary the junction diverges from the germline segment, which might be a read error. As DNA, the CDR3 is TGTGCCAGCACCGAGCCAGCGGGAGTTCGAACCGGAGAGCTGTTTTTT. Amino acid sequence: CASTEPAGVRTGELFF. The chain couples TRBV7-9 to TRBJ2-2; 8 bases line up with TRBD2. Germline CDR1 and CDR2: SEHNR and FQNEAQ (reference sequence). The CDR3 length is 16 residues.

The gene calls are TRBV6-5 and TRBJ2-7; unclear D gene. The CDR3 extends over 14 amino acids. Looked up from germline, CDR1 is MNHEY and CDR2 is SVGAGI. Trimming cost V 0 bases and J 5 bases, with 11 bases left between them. CDR3 sequence reads: CASSYSASQHEQYF. In DNA form, the CDR3 reads TGTGCCAGCAGTTACTCGGCCTCTCAACACGAGCAGTACTTC.

The rearrangement joins TRBV9 to TRBJ2-7, with 7 bases aligning to TRBD2. Per the germline V gene, CDR1 is SGDLS and CDR2 is YYNGEE. The CDR3 runs to 15 residues. Losses at the gene ends were 0 bases for V and 2 bases for J; bases not matched to a gene: 5. The CDR3 region has the DNA TGTGCCAGCAGCGTAGACGGCGGGGGAACCTACGAGCAGTACTTC. Its protein is CASSVDGGGTYEQYF.

This chain connects TRBV5-1 to TRBJ2-1; 7 bases line up with TRBD2. This CDR3 spans 13 amino acids. Germline values: CDR1 SGHRS, CDR2 YFSETQ. J gave up 6 bases and V 2 bases, and 2 bases lay outside the gene matches. CDR3 coding DNA: TGCGCCAGCAGCTTAGGGACTACCAATGAGCAGTTCTTC. Protein product: CASSLGTTNEQFF.

The V and J genes are TRBV9 and TRBJ2-3, with D hard to call. Germline CDR1 is SGDLS and CDR2 is YYNGEE. Trimming stripped 4 bases from V and 2 bases from J, with 14 bases between. There are 15 residues in the CDR3. The CDR3 DNA sequence: TGTGCCAGCAGCCCTCCGGGTCCCAACACAGATACGCAGTATTTT. Translated, it gives CASSPPGPNTDTQYF.

The V and J genes are TRBV18 and TRBJ2-7; tentatively, D is TRBD1 (6 bases). CDR1 KGHSH and CDR2 LQKENI come from the germline V gene. The length of the CDR3 is 13 residues. Trimming removed 4 bases at V and 3 bases at J, with 10 bases between. The CDR3: CASSRDTLYEQYF. As DNA, the CDR3 is TGTGCCAGCTCACGGGACACTCTCTACGAGCAGTACTTC.

J is TRBJ2-7 and V is TRBV7-2, with TRBD2 identical over 9 bases. This CDR3 comprises 15 residues. Per the germline V gene, CDR1 is SGHTA and CDR2 is FQGNSA. V was pared by 2 bases and J by 7 bases, with 9 bases of the junction left unmatched. Here the CDR3 DNA reads TGTGCCAGCAGCTTACCTACTAGCGGGTTCGGTGAGCAGTACTTC. This gives the protein CASSLPTSGFGEQYF.